One sample yielded the 13 T cell receptor beta chains listed below, sequenced in a study of technical replicates of blood from several donors. Assay used: immunoSEQ multiplex PCR; TCRdb lists only in-frame clones, some missing. The table records approximately 90,000 clones, 95% of them present only once. The sequenced material came from T cells isolated from PBMCs. The receptors were sampled from a human donor in good health.

The chain is built from TRBV7-9 and TRBJ2-5; D unclear. V lost 1 base and J 4 bases, leaving 7 bases between the germline ends. The germline gives CDR1 SEHNR, CDR2 FQNEAQ (reference sequence). The CDR3 totals 13 residues. CDR3 DNA sequence: TGTGCCAGCAGCTTAGTCACACCAGAGACCCAGTACTTC. The encoded protein is CASSLVTPETQYF.

The genes are TRBV5-6 and TRBJ2-3; D ambiguous. The CDR3 length is 17 residues. Germline assignment: CDR1 SGHDT and CDR2 YYEEEE. Trimming cost V 2 bases and J 1 base, with 17 bases left between them. The CDR3 region has the DNA TGTGCCAGCAGCTTTATCTTCACTGCCGCCCGCACAGATACGCAGTATTTT. It encodes CASSFIFTAARTDTQYF.

CDR3 loop: CASSPGTGSYEQYF. DNA of the CDR3: TGCGCCAGCAGCCCCGGGACAGGGAGTTACGAGCAGTACTTC. The V gene is TRBV5-1, the J gene TRBJ2-7, with 9 bases fitting TRBD1. The V segment lost 4 bases and the J segment 4 bases; nucleotides outside the gene matches: 6. The germline CDR1 and CDR2 sequences are SGHRS and YFSETQ. This CDR3 is built from 14 residues.

This chain uses TRBV10-1 with TRBJ2-5, with 7 bases identical to TRBD1. Germline lookup yields CDR1 WNHNN and CDR2 SYGVQD (reference sequence). Trimming at V came to 2 bases and at J to 2 bases, leaving 8 bases not matched to a gene. This CDR3 comprises 16 residues. DNA of the CDR3: TGCGCCAGCAGTGAGGCCCGAAAGGGGGCACAAGAGACCCAGTACTTC. This translates into CASSEARKGAQETQYF.

This clone was recorded once. The chain employs TRBV13 and TRBJ1-2, with D unclear. V gave up 4 bases and J gave up 7 bases, with 19 bases separating them. The CDR3 has 15 residues. Germline V lookup: CDR1 PRHDT, CDR2 FYEKMQ (reference sequence). Here the CDR3 DNA reads TGTGCCAGCAGCTCCTTAGCGGCAGGTCTTGGTGGCTACACCTTC. Translating gives CASSSLAAGLGGYTF.

The V and J genes are TRBV5-6 and TRBJ2-3, with D unresolved. Trimming took off 3 bases at V and 4 bases at J, with 12 bases between the two ends. CDR3 length: 14 amino acids. Germline CDR1 SGHDT, CDR2 YYEEEE. The CDR3 reads CASSSLVSADTQYF. CDR3 nucleotide sequence: TGTGCCAGCAGCTCCCTAGTCAGCGCAGATACGCAGTATTTT. Together with reference TRBV5-6 and TRBJ2-3, the CDR3 gives the full variable domain: DAGVTQSPTHLIKTRGQQVTLRCSPKSGHDTVSWYQQALGQGPQFIFQYYEEEERQRGNFPDRFSGHQFPNYSSELNVNALLLGDSALYLCASSSLVSADTQYFGPGTRLTVL.

The chain joins TRBV2 to TRBJ2-7; possible D gene TRBD2, 5 bases. V dropped 6 bases and J dropped 5 bases, with 11 bases sitting between them. This CDR3 has 12 residues. Per the germline V gene, CDR1 is SNHLY and CDR2 is FYNNEI. For the CDR3, the DNA is TGTGCCAGCAGGGGGAGTATCGACGAGCAGTACTTC. Translating gives CASRGSIDEQYF. Using reference TRBV2 and TRBJ2-7 for the parts outside the CDR3, the full variable domain is EPEVTQTPSHQVTQMGQEVILRCVPISNHLYFYWYRQILGQKVEFLVSFYNNEISEKSEIFDDQFSVERPDGSNFTLKIRSTKLEDSAMYFCASRGSIDEQYFGPGTRLTVT.

The chain has TRBV4-2 and TRBJ1-1, with D possibly matching TRBD1 (6 bases). Trimming stripped 4 bases from V and 4 bases from J, with 13 bases between. The germline CDR1 and CDR2 sequences are LGHNA and YNFKEQ. The CDR3 is 14 amino acids. The CDR3 DNA is TGTGCCAGCAGCCTTGCAGGGGCAATCACTGAAGCTTTCTTT. This encodes CASSLAGAITEAFF.

The CDR3 spells CATDLQGTGTEAFF. The CDR3 DNA is TGTGCCACCGACTTACAGGGGACGGGCACTGAAGCTTTCTTT. The chain couples TRBV6-6 to TRBJ1-1, with 7 bases identical to TRBD1. V shed 10 bases and J 4 bases; nucleotides not matched to a gene: 12. There are 14 residues in the CDR3. The germline V gene encodes CDR1 MNHNY and CDR2 SVGAGI (reference sequence).

J is TRBJ2-1 and V is TRBV27, with TRBD2 identical over 8 bases. The CDR3 has 21 residues. Looked up from germline, CDR1 is MNHEY and CDR2 is SMNVEV (reference sequence). The V gene end was trimmed by 4 bases and the J gene end by 3 bases; junction bases not matched to a gene: 23. CDR3 sequence: CASSSLPHSGGRLLNYNEQFF. CDR3 coding DNA: TGTGCCAGCAGTTCCCTCCCCCACAGCGGGGGCCGGCTATTGAACTACAATGAGCAGTTCTTC.

V usage is TRBV25-1 and J usage is TRBJ2-3; 8 nucleotides line up with TRBD2. With 8 bases clipped from V and 5 bases from J, the junction kept 18 bases outside the gene matches. CDR3 length: 17 amino acids. The germline CDR1 and CDR2 sequences are MGHDK and SYGVNS. The CDR3 nucleotides are TGTGCCAGCGGCCATGGAATAGCGGGACCCTTTGGAGATACGCAGTATTTT. Encoded protein: CASGHGIAGPFGDTQYF. The full variable domain, completed using reference TRBV25-1 and TRBJ2-3, is EADIYQTPRYLVIGTGKKITLECSQTMGHDKMYWYQQDPGMELHLIHYSYGVNSTEKGDLSSESTVSRIRTEHFPLTLESARPSHTSQYLCASGHGIAGPFGDTQYFGPGTRLTVL.

V and J are TRBV5-4 and TRBJ2-5; D perhaps matches TRBD1 (6 bases). V gave up 4 bases and J gave up 5 bases, with 12 bases separating them. CDR1 and CDR2 from the germline V gene are SGHNT and YYREEE (reference sequence). The CDR3 runs to 13 residues. The CDR3 nucleotides are TGTGCCAGCAGCGGCCGGGACATCGAGACCCAGTACTTC. Its translation is CASSGRDIETQYF.

The chain recombines TRBV13 with TRBJ2-1, with 8 bases that match TRBD2. The CDR3 is 17 residues long. The trim removed 0 bases at V and 5 bases at J, leaving 9 bases unmatched. CDR1 is PRHDT, CDR2 FYEKMQ, per germline (reference sequence). CDR3 DNA: TGTGCCAGCAGCTTAGGCCTCGGCGGGGGGAAGAACAATGAGCAGTTCTTC. Encoded protein: CASSLGLGGGKNNEQFF.